This is a list of T cell receptor beta chains from one sample in a study of technical replicates of blood from a few donors. Only in-frame clones appear in the TCRdb table, and some are missing; sequencing was by immunoSEQ multiplex PCR. The data contain fewer than 100,000 clones, around 89% of them singletons. The sample was T cells isolated from PBMCs. The source is a human donor in good health. Both conserved end residues are part of each CDR3. D genes are given only for firm matches. Clone sizes are given selectively: once, few, many, or a class where the clone is expanded.

j_call d_call clone_size v_call cdr3_aa cdr3_nt
TRBJ2-1 TRBD2 NA TRBV6-5 CASSLIAGGYNEQFF TGTGCCAGCAGTTTGATAGCGGGAGGGTACAATGAGCAGTTCTTC
TRBJ1-5 NA NA TRBV19 CASTLGSNQPQHF TGTGCCAGTACCCTCGGGTCAAATCAGCCCCAGCATTTT
TRBJ1-1 TRBD1 once TRBV6-6 CASSWGQGGQAFF TGTGCCAGCAGTTGGGGACAGGGAGGTCAAGCTTTCTTT
TRBJ1-1 NA NA TRBV14 CASSQALGLNTEAFF TGTGCCAGCAGCCAGGCCCTGGGCCTGAACACTGAAGCTTTCTTT
TRBJ2-1 NA NA TRBV19 CASSIFSFDEQFF TGTGCCAGTAGTATATTTTCCTTCGATGAGCAGTTCTTC
TRBJ2-7 NA NA TRBV15 CATSRDRDLSYEQYF TGTGCCACCAGCAGAGATCGGGACTTATCCTACGAGCAGTACTTC
TRBJ1-1 TRBD1 NA TRBV19 CASSIDRVYTEAFF TGTGCCAGTAGTATCGACAGGGTGTACACTGAAGCTTTCTTT
TRBJ2-3 NA NA TRBV20-1 CSAELGTQYF TGCAGTGCCGAACTAGGTACGCAGTATTTT
TRBJ1-1 TRBD1 NA TRBV7-9 CASGWDRGLSEAFF TGTGCCAGCGGCTGGGACAGGGGGCTATCTGAAGCTTTCTTT
TRBJ2-1 TRBD2 NA TRBV7-2 CASSLAEIPYNEQFF TGTGCCAGCAGTCTAGCGGAAATACCCTACAATGAGCAGTTCTTC
TRBJ1-5 TRBD1 NA TRBV4-1 CASSQGRGVKSQPQHF TGCGCCAGCAGCCAAGGCAGGGGGGTAAAGAGTCAGCCCCAGCATTTT
TRBJ2-1 NA NA TRBV4-1 CASSLTVFTTNEQFF TGCGCCAGCAGCCTGACAGTATTTACTACAAATGAGCAGTTCTTC
TRBJ1-5 TRBD1 NA TRBV30 CAWSGGRGHQPQHF TGTGCCTGGAGTGGGGGCAGGGGGCACCAGCCCCAGCATTTT
TRBJ1-4 NA NA TRBV6-6 CASKDVGTFNEKLFF TGTGCCAGCAAGGACGTCGGGACATTTAATGAAAAACTGTTTTTT
TRBJ2-4 NA NA TRBV5-1 CASSPGVQGKNIQYF TGCGCCAGCAGCCCGGGCGTTCAGGGCAAAAACATTCAGTACTTC
TRBJ2-6 NA NA TRBV14 CASSPPAAVGPGANVLTF TGTGCCAGCAGCCCCCCAGCGGCCGTAGGCCCTGGGGCCAACGTCCTGACTTTC
TRBJ2-1 TRBD2 few TRBV5-6 CASSLTRLAGYAAQFF TGTGCCAGCAGCTTAACCCGACTAGCGGGATACGCCGCACAGTTCTTC
TRBJ1-1 NA NA TRBV27 CASSLSYGREWTEAFF TGTGCCAGCAGTTTATCGTACGGCAGGGAATGGACTGAAGCTTTCTTT
TRBJ1-5 NA few TRBV6-1 CASSEAAGYSNQPQHF TGTGCCAGCAGTGAAGCTGCAGGGTATAGCAATCAGCCCCAGCATTTT
TRBJ2-3 TRBD2 NA TRBV9 CASSIGTSGRKESTDTQYF TGTGCCAGCAGCATCGGGACTAGCGGGCGGAAGGAGAGCACAGATACGCAGTATTTT
TRBJ1-4 TRBD1 NA TRBV9 CASSVGFGTGHEKLFF TGTGCCAGCAGCGTAGGGTTCGGGACAGGGCATGAAAAACTGTTTTTT
TRBJ2-3 NA NA TRBV9 CASSAGLGTAVDTQYF TGTGCCAGCAGCGCGGGGTTAGGAACTGCGGTAGATACGCAGTATTTT
TRBJ1-5 TRBD1 NA TRBV2 CASSLGQGLQPQHF TGTGCCAGCAGCTTGGGACAGGGCTTACAGCCCCAGCATTTT
TRBJ2-1 NA NA TRBV9 CASSVELINEQFF TGTGCCAGCAGCGTAGAGCTGATCAATGAGCAGTTCTTC
TRBJ2-1 TRBD2 NA TRBV7-9 CASSSLRQREFYEQFF TGTGCCAGCAGCTCCCTTCGCCAGCGGGAGTTCTATGAGCAGTTCTTC
TRBJ2-7 TRBD1 NA TRBV5-6 CASSLVETGDEQYF TGTGCCAGCAGCTTGGTCGAGACAGGGGACGAGCAGTACTTC
TRBJ1-1 NA NA TRBV6-1 CASSDRGEVTEAFF TGTGCCAGCAGTGACAGGGGAGAGGTCACTGAAGCTTTCTTT
TRBJ2-7 NA NA TRBV6-5 CASSYKGDEQYF TGTGCCAGCAGTTACAAGGGGGACGAGCAGTACTTC
TRBJ2-5 NA NA TRBV30 CAWSTWSGETQYF TGTGCCTGGAGTACGTGGTCCGGAGAGACCCAGTACTTC
TRBJ2-7 NA NA TRBV10-3 CAISESIVVPEQYF TGTGCCATCAGTGAGTCGATAGTCGTCCCGGAGCAGTACTTC
TRBJ1-2 NA NA TRBV13 CASSQGIQGNYGYTF TGTGCCAGCAGCCAAGGCATACAGGGTAACTATGGCTACACCTTC
TRBJ2-1 NA NA TRBV15 CATRGTSLQSSYNEQFF TGTGCCACCAGGGGGACTTCCCTCCAGAGCTCCTACAATGAGCAGTTCTTC
TRBJ1-2 NA NA TRBV4-3 CASSLNQGPAGYTF TGCGCCAGCAGCCTAAATCAGGGGCCGGCTGGCTACACTTTC
TRBJ1-2 NA NA TRBV7-9 CASSFGVPAYGYTF TGTGCCAGCAGCTTCGGAGTTCCCGCATATGGCTACACCTTC
TRBJ2-7 TRBD2 NA TRBV5-1 CASSWDYPYEQYF TGCGCCAGCAGCTGGGACTACCCCTACGAGCAGTACTTC
TRBJ2-7 TRBD1 NA TRBV15 CATSSDRVPNYEQYF TGTGCCACCAGCAGTGACAGGGTACCTAACTACGAGCAGTACTTC
TRBJ2-7 TRBD2 NA TRBV7-2 CASSLRSPGLASYEQYF TGTGCCAGCAGCTTAAGGTCCCCAGGACTAGCGTCCTACGAGCAGTACTTC
TRBJ2-3 TRBD1 NA TRBV19 CASSPRTGRDTQYF TGTGCCAGTAGTCCCCGGACAGGGAGGGATACGCAGTATTTT
TRBJ1-5 NA NA TRBV6-1 CASSEDPDRRYNQPQHF TGTGCCAGCAGTGAAGACCCAGACAGGAGATACAATCAGCCCCAGCATTTT
TRBJ1-2 TRBD1 NA TRBV7-8 CASSLRTGGGYTF TGTGCCAGCAGCTTACGGACAGGGGGCGGCTACACCTTC
TRBJ1-1 TRBD1 few TRBV29-1 CSVQDRGDTEAFF TGCAGCGTTCAGGACAGGGGGGATACTGAAGCTTTCTTT
TRBJ2-1 TRBD2 NA TRBV4-3 CASSQGGLADFYNEQFF TGCGCCAGCAGCCAAGGTGGCCTAGCGGACTTCTACAATGAGCAGTTCTTC
TRBJ2-2 NA NA TRBV13 CASSLFGGVELFF TGTGCCAGCAGCTTATTTGGGGGCGTGGAGCTGTTTTTT
TRBJ1-4 NA NA TRBV4-1 CASSRGGYEKLFF TGCGCCAGCAGCCGGGGGGGTTATGAAAAACTGTTTTTT
TRBJ1-5 NA NA TRBV6-6 CASSPGYNQPQHF TGTGCCAGCAGTCCGGGGTACAATCAGCCCCAGCATTTT